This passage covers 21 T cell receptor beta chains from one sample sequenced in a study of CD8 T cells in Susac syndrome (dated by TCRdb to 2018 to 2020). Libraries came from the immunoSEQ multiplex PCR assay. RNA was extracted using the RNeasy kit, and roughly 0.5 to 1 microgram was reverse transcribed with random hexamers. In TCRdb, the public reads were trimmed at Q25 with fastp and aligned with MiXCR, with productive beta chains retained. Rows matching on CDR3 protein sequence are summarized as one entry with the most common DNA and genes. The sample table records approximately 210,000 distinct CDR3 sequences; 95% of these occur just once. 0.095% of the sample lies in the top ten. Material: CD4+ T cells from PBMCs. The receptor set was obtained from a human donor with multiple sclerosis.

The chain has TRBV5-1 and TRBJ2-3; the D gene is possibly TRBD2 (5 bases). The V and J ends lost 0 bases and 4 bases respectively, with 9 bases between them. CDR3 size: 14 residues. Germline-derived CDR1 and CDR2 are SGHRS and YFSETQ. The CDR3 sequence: CASSLALASDTQYF. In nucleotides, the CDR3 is TGCGCCAGCAGCTTGGCTCTAGCATCAGATACGCAGTATTTT.

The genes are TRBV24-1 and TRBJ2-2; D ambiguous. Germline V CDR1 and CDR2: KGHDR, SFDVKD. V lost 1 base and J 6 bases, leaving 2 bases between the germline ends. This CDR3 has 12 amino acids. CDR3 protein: CATSDFSGELFF. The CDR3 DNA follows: TGTGCCACCAGTGATTTTTCCGGGGAGCTGTTTTTT.

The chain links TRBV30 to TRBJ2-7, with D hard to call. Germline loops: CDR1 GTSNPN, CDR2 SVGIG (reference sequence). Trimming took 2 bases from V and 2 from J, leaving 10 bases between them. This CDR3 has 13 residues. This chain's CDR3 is CAWSRAGTYEQYF. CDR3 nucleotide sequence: TGTGCCTGGAGTCGGGCAGGAACCTACGAGCAGTACTTC.

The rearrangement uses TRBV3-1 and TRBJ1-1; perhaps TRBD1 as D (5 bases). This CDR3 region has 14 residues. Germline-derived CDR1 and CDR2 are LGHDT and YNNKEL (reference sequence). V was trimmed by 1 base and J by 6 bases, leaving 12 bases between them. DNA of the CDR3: TGTGCCAGCAGCCAAGTGAGGGGCCCCTCTGAAGCTTTCTTT. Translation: CASSQVRGPSEAFF.

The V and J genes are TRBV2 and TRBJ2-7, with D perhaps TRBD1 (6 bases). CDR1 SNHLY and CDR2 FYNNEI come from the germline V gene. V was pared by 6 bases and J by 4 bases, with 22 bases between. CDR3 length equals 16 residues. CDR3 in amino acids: CASRDLGQGRLYEQYF. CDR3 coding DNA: TGTGCCAGCAGAGACCTGGGGCAGGGGAGATTATACGAGCAGTACTTC.

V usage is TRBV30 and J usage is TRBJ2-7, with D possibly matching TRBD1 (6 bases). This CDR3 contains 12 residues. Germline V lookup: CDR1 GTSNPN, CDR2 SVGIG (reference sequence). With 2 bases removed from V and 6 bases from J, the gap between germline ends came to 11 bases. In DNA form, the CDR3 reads TGTGCCTGGAGTCCGAGGGACACCGAGCAGTACTTC. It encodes CAWSPRDTEQYF.

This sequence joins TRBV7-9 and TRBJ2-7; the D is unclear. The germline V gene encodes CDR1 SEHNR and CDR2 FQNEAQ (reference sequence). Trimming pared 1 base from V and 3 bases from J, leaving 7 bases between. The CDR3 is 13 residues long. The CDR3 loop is CASSLDPIYEQYF. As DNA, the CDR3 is TGTGCCAGCAGCTTAGACCCAATCTACGAGCAGTACTTC.

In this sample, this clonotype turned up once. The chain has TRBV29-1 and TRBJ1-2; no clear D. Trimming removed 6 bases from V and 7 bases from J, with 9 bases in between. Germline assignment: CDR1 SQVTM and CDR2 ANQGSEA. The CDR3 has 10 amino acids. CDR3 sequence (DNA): TGCAGCGTCCTCCTAGCTGGCTACACCTTC. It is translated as CSVLLAGYTF. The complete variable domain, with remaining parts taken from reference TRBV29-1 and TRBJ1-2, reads SAVISQKPSRDICQRGTSLTIQCQVDSQVTMMFWYRQQPGQSLTLIATANQGSEATYESGFVIDKFPISRPNLTFSTLTVSNMSPEDSSIYLCSVLLAGYTFGSGTRLTVV.

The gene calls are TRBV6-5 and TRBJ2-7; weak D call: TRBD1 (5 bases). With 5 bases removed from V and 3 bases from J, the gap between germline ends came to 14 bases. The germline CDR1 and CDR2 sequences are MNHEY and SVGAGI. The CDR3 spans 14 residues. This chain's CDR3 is CASSPSQGGYEQYF. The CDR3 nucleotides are TGTGCCAGCAGTCCCTCTCAGGGTGGCTACGAGCAGTACTTC.

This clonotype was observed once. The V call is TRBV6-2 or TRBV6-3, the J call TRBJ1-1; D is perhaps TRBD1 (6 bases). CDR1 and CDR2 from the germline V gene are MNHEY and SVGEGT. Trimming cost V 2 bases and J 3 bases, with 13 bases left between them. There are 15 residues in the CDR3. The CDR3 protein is CASSYRGLGYTEAFF. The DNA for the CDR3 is TGTGCCAGCAGTTACCGGGGGCTCGGTTACACTGAAGCTTTCTTT.

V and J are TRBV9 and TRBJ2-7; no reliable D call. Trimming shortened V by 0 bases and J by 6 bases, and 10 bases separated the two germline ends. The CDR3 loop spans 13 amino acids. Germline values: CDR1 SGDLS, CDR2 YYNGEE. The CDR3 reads CASSVVSSGEQYF. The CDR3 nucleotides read TGTGCCAGCAGCGTAGTTAGCTCCGGCGAGCAGTACTTC. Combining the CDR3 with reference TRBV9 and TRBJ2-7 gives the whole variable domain DSGVTQTPKHLITATGQRVTLRCSPRSGDLSVYWYQQSLDQGLQFLIQYYNGEERAKGNILERFSAQQFPDLHSELNLSSLELGDSALYFCASSVVSSGEQYFGPGTRLTVT.

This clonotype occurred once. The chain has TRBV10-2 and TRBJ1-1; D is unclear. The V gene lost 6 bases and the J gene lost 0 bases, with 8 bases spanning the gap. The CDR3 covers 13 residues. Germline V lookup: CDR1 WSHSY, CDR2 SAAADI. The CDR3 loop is CASRLSVNTEAFF. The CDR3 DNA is TGCGCCAGCAGATTGTCGGTGAACACTGAAGCTTTCTTT.

The CDR3 sequence: CSASNTQAKNIQYF. The CDR3 bases are TGCAGTGCTTCAAACACACAAGCCAAAAACATTCAGTACTTC. The rearrangement uses TRBV20-1 and TRBJ2-4; D remains unclear. This CDR3 contains 14 residues. CDR1 is DFQATT, CDR2 SNEGSKA, per germline (reference sequence). V shed 5 bases and J shed 0 bases, with 11 bases lying between them.

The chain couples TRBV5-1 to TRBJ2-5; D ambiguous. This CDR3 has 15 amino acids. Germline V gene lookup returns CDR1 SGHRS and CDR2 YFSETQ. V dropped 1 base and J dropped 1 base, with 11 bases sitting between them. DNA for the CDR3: TGCGCCAGCAGCTTGTTGCTCCCCGGCCAAGAGACCCAGTACTTC. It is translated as CASSLLLPGQETQYF.

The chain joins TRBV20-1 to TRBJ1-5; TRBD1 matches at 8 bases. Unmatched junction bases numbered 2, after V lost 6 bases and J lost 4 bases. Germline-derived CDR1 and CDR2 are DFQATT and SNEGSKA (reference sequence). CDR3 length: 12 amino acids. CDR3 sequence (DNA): TGCAGTGCCAGGGGGCCGAATCAGCCCCAGCATTTT. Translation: CSARGPNQPQHF.

CDR3 sequence reads: CASSPNQGRGTNYGYTF. The CDR3 region has the DNA TGTGCCAGCAGCCCCAACCAAGGTCGGGGGACTAACTATGGCTACACCTTC. This chain joins TRBV7-9 and TRBJ1-2; a weak D match, TRBD1 (5 bases). V was shortened by 5 bases and J by 0 bases, with 19 bases between the two germline ends. Looked up from germline, CDR1 is SEHNR and CDR2 is FQNEAQ (reference sequence). The CDR3 runs to 17 residues. The full variable domain, with the rest looked up from reference TRBV7-9 and TRBJ1-2, is DTGVSQNPRHKITKRGQNVTFRCDPISEHNRLYWYRQTLGQGPEFLTYFQNEAQLEKSRLLSDRFSAERPKGSFSTLEIQRTEQGDSAMYLCASSPNQGRGTNYGYTFGSGTRLTVV.

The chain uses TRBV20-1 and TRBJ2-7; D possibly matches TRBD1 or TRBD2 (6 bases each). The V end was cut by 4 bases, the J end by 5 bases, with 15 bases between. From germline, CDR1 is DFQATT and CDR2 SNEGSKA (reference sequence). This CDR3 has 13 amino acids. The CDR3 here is CSANPGGFNEQYF. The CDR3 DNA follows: TGCAGTGCTAATCCCGGGGGCTTCAACGAGCAGTACTTC.

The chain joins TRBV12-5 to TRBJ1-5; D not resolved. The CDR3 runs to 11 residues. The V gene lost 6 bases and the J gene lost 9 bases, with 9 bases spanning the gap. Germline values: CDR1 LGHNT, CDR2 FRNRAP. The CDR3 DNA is TGTGCTAGTGGCCCCCTTGGGCCCCAGCATTTT. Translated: CASGPLGPQHF.

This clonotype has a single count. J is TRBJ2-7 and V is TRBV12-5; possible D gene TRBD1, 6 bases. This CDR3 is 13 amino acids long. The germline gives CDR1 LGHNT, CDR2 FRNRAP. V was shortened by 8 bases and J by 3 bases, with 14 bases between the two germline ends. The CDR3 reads CASSAGVYYEQYF. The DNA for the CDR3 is TGTGCTAGTAGTGCAGGGGTATACTACGAGCAGTACTTC.

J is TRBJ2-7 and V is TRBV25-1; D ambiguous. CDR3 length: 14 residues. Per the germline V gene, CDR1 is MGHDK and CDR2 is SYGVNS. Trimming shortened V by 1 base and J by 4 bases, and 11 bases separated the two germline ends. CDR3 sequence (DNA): TGTGCCAGCAGTGAATCTGGGATTGGATACGAGCAGTACTTC. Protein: CASSESGIGYEQYF.

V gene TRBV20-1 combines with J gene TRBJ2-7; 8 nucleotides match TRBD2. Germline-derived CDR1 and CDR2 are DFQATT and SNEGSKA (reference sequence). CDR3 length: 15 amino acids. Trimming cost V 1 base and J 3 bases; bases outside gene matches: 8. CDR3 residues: CSARVSGGKGYEQYF. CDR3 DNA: TGCAGTGCTAGAGTTTCGGGAGGGAAAGGCTACGAGCAGTACTTC.